This T cell receptor (beta chain) originates from a study of blood T cell repertoires in COVID-19. Whole-study context: COVID-19 samples collected from the United States, Italy and Spain covered acute and convalescent phases. PBMCs, B-cell-depleted T cells, or T cells were the source of the cDNA or gDNA that made up the material.

In the authors' workflow: Amplifying reference gene primers gave estimates of nucleated cell counts. TCRdb's table, derived via immunoSEQ multiplex PCR, lists solely in-frame clones and lacks some. V, J and clone size are taken as reported in that table, and D and trimming were inferred from the DNA itself. The sample includes around 200,000 clones, over 75% of them seen just once. This clonotype was obtained from a man aged 45-60 years with acute or convalescent COVID-19. Sequencing input: peripheral blood.

The CDR3 coding sequence is TGTGCCAGCAGCGCCCCCATCTCTGGAAACACCATATATTTT. Protein product: CASSAPISGNTIYF. The chain couples TRBV9 to TRBJ1-3; no clear D gene. The CDR3 is 14 residues long. Germline CDR1 reads SGDLS; CDR2 reads YYNGEE. V was trimmed by 3 bases and J by 0 bases, leaving 7 bases between them.